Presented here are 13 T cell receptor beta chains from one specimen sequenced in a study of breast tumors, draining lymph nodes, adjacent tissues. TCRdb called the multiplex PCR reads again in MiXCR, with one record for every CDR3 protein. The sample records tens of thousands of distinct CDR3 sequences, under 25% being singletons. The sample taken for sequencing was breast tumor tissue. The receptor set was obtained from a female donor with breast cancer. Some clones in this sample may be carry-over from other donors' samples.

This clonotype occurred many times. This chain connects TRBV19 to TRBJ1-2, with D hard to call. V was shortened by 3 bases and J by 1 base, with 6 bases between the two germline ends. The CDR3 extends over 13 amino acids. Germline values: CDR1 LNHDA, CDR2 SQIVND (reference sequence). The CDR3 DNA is TGTGCCAGTAGTATTGAGGTTAACTATGGCTACACCTTC. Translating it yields CASSIEVNYGYTF.

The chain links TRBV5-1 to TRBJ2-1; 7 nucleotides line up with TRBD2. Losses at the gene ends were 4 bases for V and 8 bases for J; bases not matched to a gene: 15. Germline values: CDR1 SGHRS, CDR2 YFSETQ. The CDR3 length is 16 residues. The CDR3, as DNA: TGCGCCAGCAGCCCCGGTCACGGGAGGCGTTCCTATGAGCAGTTCTTC. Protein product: CASSPGHGRRSYEQFF.

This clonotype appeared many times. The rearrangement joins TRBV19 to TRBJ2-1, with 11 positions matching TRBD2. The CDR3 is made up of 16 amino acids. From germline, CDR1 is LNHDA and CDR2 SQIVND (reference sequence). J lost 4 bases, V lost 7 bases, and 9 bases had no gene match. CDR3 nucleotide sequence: TGTGCCAGTATGGGGACTAGCGGAAACCTATACAATGAGCAGTTCTTC. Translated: CASMGTSGNLYNEQFF.

DNA of the CDR3: TGTGCCAGCAGTTACTCCTGGTCTTCTAGCCTTAACACCGGGGAGCTGTTTTTT. Its translation: CASSYSWSSSLNTGELFF. The chain employs TRBV6-5 and TRBJ2-2; perhaps TRBD2 as D (5 bases). V dropped 0 bases and J dropped 2 bases, with 16 bases sitting between them. The germline V gene encodes CDR1 MNHEY and CDR2 SVGAGI. The CDR3 contains 18 residues.

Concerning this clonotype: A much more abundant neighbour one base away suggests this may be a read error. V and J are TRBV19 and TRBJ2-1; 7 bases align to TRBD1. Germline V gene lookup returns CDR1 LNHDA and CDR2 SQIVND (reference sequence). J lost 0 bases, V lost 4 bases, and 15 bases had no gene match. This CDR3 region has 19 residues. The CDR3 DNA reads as TGTGCCAGTAGTAGTAATACATCTAACAGGGGTAGCTCCTACAATGAGCAGTTCTTC. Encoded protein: CASSSNTSNRGSSYNEQFF.

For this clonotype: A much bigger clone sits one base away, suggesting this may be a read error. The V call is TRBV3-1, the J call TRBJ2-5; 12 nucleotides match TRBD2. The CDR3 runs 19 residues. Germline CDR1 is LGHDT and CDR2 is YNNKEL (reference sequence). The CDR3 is CARSQGTPGLAGFGETQYF. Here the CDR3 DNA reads TGTGCCAGAAGCCAAGGGACTCCGGGACTAGCGGGTTTCGGGGAGACCCAGTACTTC.

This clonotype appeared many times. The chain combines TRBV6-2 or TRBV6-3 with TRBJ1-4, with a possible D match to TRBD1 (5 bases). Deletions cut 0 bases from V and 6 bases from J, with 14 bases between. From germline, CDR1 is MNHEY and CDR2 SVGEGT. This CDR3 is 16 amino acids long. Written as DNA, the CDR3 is TGTGCCAGCAGTTACTCGCGGGGGTTGAATGATGAAAAACTGTTTTTT. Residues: CASSYSRGLNDEKLFF.

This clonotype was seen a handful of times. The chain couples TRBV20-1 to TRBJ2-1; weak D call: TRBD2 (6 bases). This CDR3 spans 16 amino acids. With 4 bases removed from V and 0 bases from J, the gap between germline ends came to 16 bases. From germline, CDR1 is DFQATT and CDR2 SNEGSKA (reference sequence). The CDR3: CSAIFGGIGSYNEQFF. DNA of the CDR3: TGCAGTGCTATATTCGGGGGTATCGGCTCCTACAATGAGCAGTTCTTC.

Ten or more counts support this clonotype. CDR3: CASSEEYQETQYF. CDR3 DNA: TGTGCCAGCAGTGAGGAGTACCAAGAGACCCAGTACTTC. The chain uses TRBV2 and TRBJ2-5; D uncertain. V was trimmed by 3 bases and J by 0 bases, leaving 5 bases between them. The CDR3 consists of 13 residues. Germline values: CDR1 SNHLY, CDR2 FYNNEI.

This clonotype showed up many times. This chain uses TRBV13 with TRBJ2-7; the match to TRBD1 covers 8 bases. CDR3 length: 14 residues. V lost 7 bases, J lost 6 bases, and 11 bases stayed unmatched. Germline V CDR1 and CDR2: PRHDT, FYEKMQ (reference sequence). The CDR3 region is CASTETGVRSEQYF. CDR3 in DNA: TGTGCCAGCACCGAGACAGGGGTAAGGTCCGAGCAGTACTTC.

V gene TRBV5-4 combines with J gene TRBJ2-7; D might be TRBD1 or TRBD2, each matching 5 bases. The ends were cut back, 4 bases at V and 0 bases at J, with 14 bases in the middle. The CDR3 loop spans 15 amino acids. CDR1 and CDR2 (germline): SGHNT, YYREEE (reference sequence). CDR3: CASSPIPGSSYEQYF. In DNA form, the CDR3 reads TGTGCCAGCAGCCCGATTCCAGGGAGCTCCTACGAGCAGTACTTC.

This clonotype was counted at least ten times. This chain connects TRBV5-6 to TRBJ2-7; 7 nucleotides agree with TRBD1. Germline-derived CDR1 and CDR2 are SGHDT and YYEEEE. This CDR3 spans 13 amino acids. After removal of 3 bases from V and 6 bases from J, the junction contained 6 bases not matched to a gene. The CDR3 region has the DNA TGTGCCAGCAGCTCTACAGGGGTTCCCGAGCAGTACTTC. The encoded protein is CASSSTGVPEQYF.

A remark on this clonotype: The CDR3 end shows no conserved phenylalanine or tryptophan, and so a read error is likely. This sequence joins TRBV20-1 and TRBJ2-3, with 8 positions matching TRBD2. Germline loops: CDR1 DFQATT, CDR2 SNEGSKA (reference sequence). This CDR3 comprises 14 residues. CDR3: CGAPSGSATDTQYL. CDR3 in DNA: TGCGGTGCTCCCAGCGGGAGTGCGACAGATACGCAGTATCTT.